A single sample gave rise to the 21 T cell receptor beta chains below, sequenced in a study of cytomegalovirus exposure and HLA in healthy donors. Both 60 Vbeta primers and 13 Jbeta primers went into the PCR. The table came from immunoSEQ multiplex PCR; TCRdb's copy has only in-frame clones and leaves some out. This table holds about 170,000 clones, approximately 80% found once. The specimen sequenced was PBMCs. All receptors come from a woman aged 50 to 60 in good health and CMV-seronegative.

The chain has TRBV28 and TRBJ1-2; tentative D call: TRBD1 (5 bases). The CDR3 extends over 13 amino acids. The germline V and J ends were trimmed by 4 bases and 4 bases, with 10 bases remaining between them. Germline V gene data show CDR1 as MDHEN and CDR2 as SYDVKM. The CDR3 sequence: CASSSQGGYGYTF. The CDR3 bases are TGTGCCAGCAGTTCTCAGGGCGGCTATGGCTACACCTTC.

The chain combines TRBV6-5 with TRBJ2-7, with 8 bases that match TRBD2. This CDR3 has 15 residues. Germline trimming cut 2 bases from V and 5 bases from J; bases unmatched to any gene: 8. Per the germline V gene, CDR1 is MNHEY and CDR2 is SVGAGI. As DNA, the CDR3 is TGTGCCAGCAGTTACGAGAGCGGGAGCCCCCACGAGCAGTACTTC. Translation: CASSYESGSPHEQYF.

The chain uses TRBV25-1 and TRBJ1-6; D is unclear. The CDR3 has 13 residues. V was clipped by 7 bases and J by 6 bases, with 10 bases between them. Per the germline V gene, CDR1 is MGHDK and CDR2 is SYGVNS. DNA for the CDR3: TGTGCCAGCACCGCGAATGGTAATTCACCCCTCCACTTT. Protein sequence: CASTANGNSPLHF. Variable domain in full (rest from reference TRBV25-1 and TRBJ1-6): EADIYQTPRYLVIGTGKKITLECSQTMGHDKMYWYQQDPGMELHLIHYSYGVNSTEKGDLSSESTVSRIRTEHFPLTLESARPSHTSQYLCASTANGNSPLHFGNGTRLTVT.

About this clone itself: The germline gene is not matched at one end of the junction; a read error may be the cause. The same CDR3 arises from other DNA sequences in this sample as well. The chain uses TRBV19 and TRBJ1-6, with D unclear. The CDR3 loop spans 16 amino acids. Per germline, CDR1 LNHDA and CDR2 SQIVND (reference sequence). CDR3 loop: CASRPPSSSYNSPLHF. For the CDR3, the DNA is TGTGCCAGTAGACCCCCGAGTAGCTCCTATAATTCCCCCCTCCACTTT. Based on the CDR3 plus reference TRBV19 and TRBJ1-6, the full variable domain is DGGITQSPKYLFRKEGQNVTLSCEQNLNHDAMYWYRQDPGQGLRLIYYSQIVNDFQKGDIAEGYSVSREKKESFPLTVTSAQKNPTAFYLCASRPPSSSYNSPLHFGNGTRLTVT.

This clone was counted a few times. The genes are TRBV6-1 and TRBJ2-7; 8 positions agree with TRBD1. The CDR3 extends over 14 amino acids. V trimming: 5 bases; J trimming: 2 bases; junction bases outside the gene matches: 5. Germline assignment: CDR1 MNHNS and CDR2 SASEGT. CDR3 nucleotides: TGTGCCAGCAGTCTAACAGGGGGTCCCTACGAGCAGTACTTC. Amino acids: CASSLTGGPYEQYF.

This chain joins TRBV2 and TRBJ2-3; 8 bases fit TRBD2. V lost 7 bases, J lost 0 bases, and 9 bases stayed unmatched. The CDR3 has 16 amino acids. The germline V gene encodes CDR1 SNHLY and CDR2 FYNNEI. CDR3 coding DNA: TGTGCCAGCAAACAGCGGGGGCCGACTAGCACAGATACGCAGTATTTT. Its translation: CASKQRGPTSTDTQYF.

The J gene is TRBJ1-4, the V gene TRBV7-9; D gene uncertain. Per the germline V gene, CDR1 is SEHNR and CDR2 is FQNEAQ (reference sequence). Trimming removed 1 base from V and 12 bases from J, with 9 bases in between. The CDR3 is 12 residues long. The CDR3 sequence: CASSLDGGELFF. CDR3 in DNA: TGTGCCAGCAGCTTAGACGGCGGGGAACTGTTTTTT.

The rearrangement uses TRBV28 and TRBJ2-1, with 8 bases fitting TRBD2. This CDR3 is 12 amino acids long. The V gene end was trimmed by 6 bases and the J gene end by 14 bases; junction bases not matched to a gene: 9. CDR1 and CDR2 (germline): MDHEN, SYDVKM. The CDR3 region is CASRPSPGLEFF. In nucleotides, the CDR3 is TGTGCCAGCAGGCCATCACCGGGACTAGAGTTCTTC.

This clone was seen more than once but under ten times. This chain connects TRBV4-3 to TRBJ1-1; possible D gene TRBD1, 5 bases. This CDR3 region has 14 residues. V was cut by 3 bases and J by 1 base, with 9 bases left in between. Germline CDR1 reads LGHNA; CDR2 reads YSLEER. CDR3 protein: CASSHFQGNTEAFF. CDR3 DNA: TGCGCCAGCAGCCATTTTCAGGGGAACACTGAAGCTTTCTTT.

V usage is TRBV18 and J usage is TRBJ2-7, with 7 positions matching TRBD1. The V segment lost 6 bases and the J segment 2 bases; nucleotides outside the gene matches: 10. The germline V gene has CDR1 KGHSH and CDR2 LQKENI. The CDR3 loop spans 15 amino acids. CDR3 amino acids: CASSNWDSMTYEQYF. The CDR3 DNA sequence: TGTGCCAGCTCCAATTGGGACAGTATGACCTACGAGCAGTACTTC.

The rearrangement uses TRBV28 and TRBJ2-5; 12 bases line up with TRBD2. The end of the DNA is better explained by TRBJ2-7, so the J call may be wrong. CDR3 length equals 20 residues. Germline V CDR1 and CDR2: MDHEN, SYDVKM. The CDR3, as DNA: TGTGCCAGCAGTTGGGGGGCCGACATCACTAGCGGGAGGCACTCCTACGAGCAGTACTTC. It translates to CASSWGADITSGRHSYEQYF.

The table lists this clone with a few counts. The gene calls are TRBV30 and TRBJ1-1, with TRBD1 as a possible D gene (5 bases). CDR1 GTSNPN and CDR2 SVGIG come from the germline V gene (reference sequence). Trimming pared 1 base from V and 4 bases from J, leaving 19 bases between. The CDR3 covers 16 residues. CDR3 protein: CAWSGSGGGWGTEAFF. The CDR3 nucleotides are TGTGCCTGGAGTGGCAGCGGGGGGGGTTGGGGCACTGAAGCTTTCTTT.

There are a few counts of this clone. This sequence joins TRBV5-6 and TRBJ1-1; tentative D call: TRBD1 (6 bases). Trimming removed 4 bases at V and 0 bases at J, with 16 bases between. This CDR3 spans 16 amino acids. Per germline, CDR1 SGHDT and CDR2 YYEEEE. The CDR3 nucleotides are TGTGCCAGCAGCCCTTTTGGGCAGGGGATGAACACTGAAGCTTTCTTT. Translation: CASSPFGQGMNTEAFF.

The gene calls are TRBV6-1 and TRBJ1-6; the D gene is possibly TRBD1 (6 bases). Germline lookup yields CDR1 MNHNS and CDR2 SASEGT. The CDR3 has 14 residues. V dropped 5 bases and J dropped 4 bases, with 9 bases sitting between them. As DNA, the CDR3 is TGTGCCAGCAGTTTCAGGGGTTATAATTCACCCCTCCACTTT. Amino acid sequence: CASSFRGYNSPLHF.

By its share, this clone is medium-sized. The chain is built from TRBV4-2 and TRBJ2-4; 7 bases align to TRBD2. The CDR3 runs 19 residues. The J segment lost 0 bases and the V segment lost 4 bases, leaving 15 bases of the junction unmatched. Germline CDR1 and CDR2: LGHNA and YNFKEQ. The CDR3 here is CASSRGEGTGSLAKNIQYF. The CDR3 bases are TGTGCCAGCAGCCGCGGGGAGGGAACAGGATCACTAGCCAAAAACATTCAGTACTTC.

In DNA form, the CDR3 reads TGTGCCAGCAGCGTCAAGAGGTACGAGCAGTACTTC. The encoded protein is CASSVKRYEQYF. The rearrangement links TRBV11-2 to TRBJ2-5; D call uncertain. The J call may be in error: the DNA end matches TRBJ2-7 better. The length of the CDR3 is 12 residues. Germline-derived CDR1 and CDR2 are SGHAT and FQNNGV.

This clone came up a few times. The rearrangement links TRBV6-6 to TRBJ2-2, with D maybe TRBD2 (7 bases). Germline values: CDR1 MNHNY, CDR2 SVGAGI (reference sequence). The V and J ends lost 11 bases and 4 bases respectively, with 17 bases between them. The CDR3 contains 14 residues. The CDR3 DNA is TGTGCCGGCCTCGGGGGGCCGGGCACCGGGGAGCTGTTTTTT. This gives the protein CAGLGGPGTGELFF.

The V and J genes are TRBV2 and TRBJ1-5; TRBD1 matches at 9 bases. V was pared by 4 bases and J by 5 bases, with 3 bases of the junction left unmatched. The CDR3 totals 14 residues. Germline V gene lookup returns CDR1 SNHLY and CDR2 FYNNEI. The CDR3 bases are TGTGCCAGCAGTGGGGGACAGGGATATCAGCCCCAGCATTTT. This gives the protein CASSGGQGYQPQHF.

This sequence joins TRBV9 and TRBJ1-4; no definite D call. Trimming removed 0 bases at V and 2 bases at J, with 5 bases between. The CDR3 loop spans 14 amino acids. Germline V gene sequence: CDR1 SGDLS, CDR2 YYNGEE. This chain's CDR3 is CASSVGATNEKLFF. DNA for the CDR3: TGTGCCAGCAGCGTAGGGGCTACTAATGAAAAACTGTTTTTT.

The chain is built from TRBV29-1 and TRBJ2-3, with TRBD1 identical over 8 bases. J was trimmed by 5 bases and V by 4 bases; bases with no gene match: 8. CDR1 and CDR2 (germline): SQVTM, ANQGSEA. The CDR3 length is 14 residues. The CDR3 spells CSVGRQGARDTQYF. The CDR3 nucleotides read TGCAGCGTTGGGCGGCAGGGGGCAAGAGATACGCAGTATTTT.

This chain joins TRBV27 and TRBJ2-7, with a weak D call TRBD2 (6 bases). V lost 3 bases and J 0 bases, leaving 12 bases between the germline ends. CDR1 is MNHEY, CDR2 SMNVEV, per germline (reference sequence). This CDR3 has 15 amino acids. The CDR3 sequence: CASSLRTTSSYEQYF. DNA for the CDR3: TGTGCCAGCAGTTTGAGGACTACGAGCTCCTACGAGCAGTACTTC.